The rows below give T cell receptor beta chains drawn from one sample of a study of cytomegalovirus exposure and HLA in healthy donors. Clones were read by immunoSEQ multiplex PCR, and TCRdb kept only the in-frame ones, dropping some. This table has around 84,000 clones, around 77% appearing once. Sequenced material: PBMCs. The source is a man aged 45-65 years in good health and CMV-seronegative. Both conserved end residues are part of each CDR3. Each record gives: J gene, V gene, clone size, D gene, CDR3 DNA, CDR3 protein. A D gene is named only where the DNA matches it firmly. The size entry is marked missing in some rows and otherwise reads once, few, many or a size class.

TRBJ2-2,TRBV7-7,.,.,TGTGCTAGCAGCTTCGTGGAGGGGGCGGGCACCGGGGAGCTGTTTTTT,CASSFVEGAGTGELFF
TRBJ2-4,TRBV2,.,.,TGTGCCAGCTCCGGTTCTGTGGTTCGGAACATTCAGTACTTC,CASSGSVVRNIQYF
TRBJ2-5,TRBV28,few,.,TGTGCCAGCAGTTACGCGGGACAGACCCAAGAGACCCAGTACTTC,CASSYAGQTQETQYF
TRBJ1-1,TRBV18,.,.,TGTGCCAGCTCACCTTCGCCCTACGCAGGGTCGGGTTTCTTT,CASSPSPYAGSGFF
TRBJ2-3,TRBV18,few,TRBD2,TGTGCCAGCTTAACCGGGACTAGCGGGGGCACAGATACGCAGTATTTT,CASLTGTSGGTDTQYF
TRBJ2-1,TRBV18,.,TRBD2,TGTGCCAGCTCACCCAGCCCGACTAGCGGGCGCTCCTACAATGAGCAGTTCTTC,CASSPSPTSGRSYNEQFF
TRBJ1-1,TRBV27,.,.,TGTGCCAGCAGTCTAGAGGGGGGGTTAGCTTTCTTT,CASSLEGGLAFF
TRBJ2-4,TRBV6-1,.,TRBD1,TGTGCCAGCAGTGAACCGGGACAGTTAACAAACATTCAGTACTTC,CASSEPGQLTNIQYF
TRBJ2-1,TRBV6-4,.,TRBD2,TGTGCCAGCAGTGACTCGATGTATGGGGGGGTCAATGAGCAGTTCTTC,CASSDSMYGGVNEQFF
TRBJ1-5,TRBV19,.,.,TGTGCCAGTAGTAGACAGGTGAGCGATCAGCCCCAGCATTTT,CASSRQVSDQPQHF
TRBJ2-7,TRBV28,once,.,TGTGCCAGCAGCCTGGACAGGAGGGGGGTTTACGAGCAGTACTTC,CASSLDRRGVYEQYF
TRBJ1-4,TRBV5-1,.,.,TGCGCCAGCAGCCCCCGGGGGGGGGAAGGAAACGAAAAACTGTTTTTT,CASSPRGGEGNEKLFF
TRBJ2-1,TRBV5-1,.,TRBD2,TGCGCCAGCAAGGGACTAGCGGGGGCCTACTCCTACAATGAGCAGTTCTTC,CASKGLAGAYSYNEQFF
TRBJ2-7,TRBV25-1,.,.,TGTGCCAGCTCACAGGTTTCAAGCTCCTACGAGCAGTACTTC,CASSQVSSSYEQYF
TRBJ1-5,TRBV28,.,TRBD1,TGTGCCAGCAGCCCCAGACAGGGGACCCGCAATCAGCCCCAGCATTTT,CASSPRQGTRNQPQHF
TRBJ1-2,TRBV28,.,TRBD1,TGTGCCAGCAGACATACAGGGGGCGGCGGCTACACCTTC,CASRHTGGGGYTF
TRBJ1-2,TRBV4-2,.,TRBD1,TGTGCCAGCAGCCACACACAGGGGGCCTCGAACTATGGCTACACCTTC,CASSHTQGASNYGYTF
TRBJ2-1,TRBV15,.,TRBD2,TGTGCCACCAGCAGATCAAGACTAGCGGGGGGGCCTGAGCAGTTCTTC,CATSRSRLAGGPEQFF
TRBJ1-2,TRBV19,.,.,TGTGCCAGTAGCCGCGGATCCGCTAACTATGGCTACACCTTC,CASSRGSANYGYTF
TRBJ2-1,TRBV6-1,few,.,TGTGCCAGCTCCCCCCTGGGGGCAGTAGTAAATGAGCAGTTCTTC,CASSPLGAVVNEQFF
TRBJ2-2,TRBV10-1,.,.,TGCGCCAGCAGTAAAAGTCGGGTCACCGGGGAGCTGTTTTTT,CASSKSRVTGELFF
TRBJ2-3,TRBV18,.,.,TGTGCCAGCTCACCGATAGCGGTCCCCCAAGGAGATACGCAGTATTTT,CASSPIAVPQGDTQYF
TRBJ1-1,TRBV7-9,once,.,TGTGCCAGCAGCACCCGGGACCGGGGGAGGGCTGAAGCTTTCTTT,CASSTRDRGRAEAFF
TRBJ1-2,TRBV6-5,few,TRBD1,TGTGCCAGCAGCCGGGACAGGAACGAAGGCTACACCTTC,CASSRDRNEGYTF
TRBJ1-4,TRBV15,once,.,TGTGCCACCAGCAGAGACCCAGCAACTAATGAAAAACTGTTTTTT,CATSRDPATNEKLFF
TRBJ1-2,TRBV27,.,TRBD1,TGTGCCAGCAGACTCCAAACCGGGACAGTATCTGGCTACACCTTC,CASRLQTGTVSGYTF
TRBJ2-6,TRBV5-4,.,TRBD1,TGTGCCAGCAGCAGCGGACAGGGGGCGTTGGGGGCCAACGTCCTGACTTTC,CASSSGQGALGANVLTF
TRBJ1-4,TRBV7-9,.,.,TGTGCCAGCAGCTTCGGAGGGGAAAAACTGTTTTTT,CASSFGGEKLFF
TRBJ2-4,TRBV5-1,few,.,TGCGCCAGCAGCGCCGGGACAACGCTAGCCAAAAACATTCAGTACTTC,CASSAGTTLAKNIQYF
TRBJ1-5,TRBV7-9,.,.,TGTGCCAGCAGCCTCGGTCCTAATCAGCCCCAGCATTTT,CASSLGPNQPQHF
TRBJ1-6,TRBV30,.,TRBD1,TGTGCCTGGAGATTCAGGGGGAATTCACCCCTCCACTTT,CAWRFRGNSPLHF
TRBJ2-4,TRBV25-1,.,.,TGTGCCAGCAGTCGAGATACCAAAAACATTCAGTACTTC,CASSRDTKNIQYF
TRBJ2-3,TRBV19,.,TRBD2,TGTGCCAGTAAAATGGGGGACCTAGCGGGTACGCAGTATTTT,CASKMGDLAGTQYF
TRBJ2-1,TRBV21-1,.,.,TGTGCCACCAAACTTGGTCCCCTTACCTACAATGAGCAGTTCTTC,CATKLGPLTYNEQFF
TRBJ1-5,TRBV19,.,TRBD1,TGTGCCAGTACCCTGGTCGGTGGGACAGGGAATCAGCCCCAGCATTTT,CASTLVGGTGNQPQHF
TRBJ2-1,TRBV10-3,.,.,TGTGCCACCCTCGGGGGTGTCAATGAGCAGTTCTTC,CATLGGVNEQFF
TRBJ2-3,TRBV5-1,.,TRBD2,TGCGCCAGCGGGCTAGCGGGGGGAACAGATACGCAGTATTTT,CASGLAGGTDTQYF
TRBJ2-2,TRBV2,once,.,TGTGCCAGCACCCCGTCTTCCGGCACCGGGGAGCTGTTTTTT,CASTPSSGTGELFF
TRBJ1-6,TRBV6-1,few,.,TGTGCCAGCAGTGACAGATGGTTCAATTCACCCCTCCACTTT,CASSDRWFNSPLHF
TRBJ2-5,TRBV11-3,.,.,TGTGCCAGCAGCCCTGGGGGCCGCGAGACCCAGTACTTC,CASSPGGRETQYF
TRBJ2-7,TRBV7-9,.,TRBD2,TGTGCCAGCAGCTCCTGGGTAGCGGGGTGGGAGCAGTACTTC,CASSSWVAGWEQYF
TRBJ1-2,TRBV4-1,.,.,TGCGCCAGCAGCCAAGATGTTTCAGGAGGCTATGGCTACACCTTC,CASSQDVSGGYGYTF
TRBJ1-6,TRBV9,.,.,TGTGCCAGCAGCGCGGCCGGGGGGGCCGGCTCACCCCTCCACTTT,CASSAAGGAGSPLHF
TRBJ2-1,TRBV28,.,TRBD2,TGTGCCAGCCAAGTCGGCGGGGGGGATTGGCAGTTCTTC,CASQVGGGDWQFF
TRBJ1-4,TRBV7-6,.,.,TGTGCCAGCAGCTTAGACAGCTTCAATGAAAAACTGTTTTTT,CASSLDSFNEKLFF
TRBJ2-3,TRBV5-5,few,TRBD2,TGTGCCAGCAGCCTCTTCGCGACTAGCTGGTTGACAGATACGCAGTATTTT,CASSLFATSWLTDTQYF
TRBJ2-7,TRBV7-9,.,.,TGTGCCAGCAGCTTATTAGCCAGCCCCTACGAGCAGTACTTC,CASSLLASPYEQYF
TRBJ2-7,TRBV27,.,TRBD1,TGTGCCAGCAGTTTAAAGGGGACAGGGACTCCCTACGAGCAGTACTTC,CASSLKGTGTPYEQYF
TRBJ2-7,TRBV30,.,TRBD1,TGTGCCTGGGCGACAGGGGGAAGCTCCTACGAGCAGTACTTC,CAWATGGSSYEQYF
TRBJ1-1,TRBV19,.,.,TGTGCCAGTAGTATACCCCCACAGAAGATGGCTGAAGCTTTCTTT,CASSIPPQKMAEAFF
TRBJ2-3,TRBV5-1,.,TRBD2,TGCGCCAGCAGCTTGGGAGGGTCGGCGGGGGGGCTGGATACGCAGTATTTT,CASSLGGSAGGLDTQYF
TRBJ1-1,TRBV10-3,once,.,TGTGCCATCAGTGGATCGGGGACTGAAGCTTTCTTT,CAISGSGTEAFF
TRBJ2-7,TRBV28,.,TRBD2,TGTGCCAGCAGTTCCCTAGCGGGGGGCTCCTACGAGCAGTACTTC,CASSSLAGGSYEQYF
TRBJ1-6,TRBV7-2,.,.,TGTGCCAGCAGCTTGGGTGGGAGGGTGGATTCACCCCTCCACTTT,CASSLGGRVDSPLHF
TRBJ1-1,TRBV27,.,.,TGTGCCAGCAGGTTCACAGGGAAGAACACTGAAGCTTTCTTT,CASRFTGKNTEAFF